Detailed here is one T cell receptor beta chain. Its antigen is undetermined. This entry comes from a study of cytomegalovirus exposure and HLA in healthy donors. Study results and caveats: A link between a missense DCLRE1C variant and TCR beta V- and J-gene trimming emerged from a later analysis.

Primers included in the PCR were 60 Vbeta and 13 Jbeta primers. Here immunoSEQ multiplex PCR was the method, and the copy in TCRdb shows in-frame clones only, minus some. The sample's table shows 100,000 to 150,000 clones. The germline V gene has CDR1 SGHDT and CDR2 YYEEEE. CDR3 size: 13 residues. Unmatched junction bases numbered 7, after V lost 4 bases and J lost 9 bases. Sequenced sample: PBMCs. This chain links TRBV5-6 with TRBJ2-7; TRBD2 matches at 10 bases. The source of this sequence is a man between 18 and 29 years old in good health and CMV-seronegative. As DNA, the CDR3 is TGTGCCAGCAGCCCGGGACTAGCGTGGTCGCAGTACTTC. Protein sequence: CASSPGLAWSQYF.